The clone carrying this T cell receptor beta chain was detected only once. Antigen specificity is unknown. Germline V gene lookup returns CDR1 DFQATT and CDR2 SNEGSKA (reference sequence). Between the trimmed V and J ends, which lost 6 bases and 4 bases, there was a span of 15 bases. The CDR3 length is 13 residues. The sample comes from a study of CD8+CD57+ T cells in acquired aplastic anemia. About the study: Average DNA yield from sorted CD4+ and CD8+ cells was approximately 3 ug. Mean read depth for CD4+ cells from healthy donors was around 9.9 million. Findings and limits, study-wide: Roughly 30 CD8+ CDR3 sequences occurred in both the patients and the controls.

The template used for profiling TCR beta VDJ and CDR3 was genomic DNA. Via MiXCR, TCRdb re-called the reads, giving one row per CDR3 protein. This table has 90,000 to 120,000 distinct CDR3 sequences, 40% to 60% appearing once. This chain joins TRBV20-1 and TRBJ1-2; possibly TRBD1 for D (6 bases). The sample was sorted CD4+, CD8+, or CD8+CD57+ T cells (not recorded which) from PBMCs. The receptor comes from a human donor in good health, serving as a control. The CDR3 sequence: CSAPTGPGYGYTF. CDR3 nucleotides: TGCAGTGCCCCGACAGGCCCCGGCTATGGCTACACCTTC.